Listed here is a single TCR beta chain. Assay used: immunoSEQ multiplex PCR; TCRdb lists only in-frame clones, some missing. The data contain 350,000 to 400,000 clones, about 90% of them singletons. These data are taken from a study of blood T cell repertoires in COVID-19. As for the study in general: There were acute and convalescent COVID-19 samples, and they came from the United States, Italy and Spain.

Germline CDR1 and CDR2: SNHLY and FYNNEI. Deletions cut 8 bases from V and 4 bases from J, with 11 bases between. The CDR3 spans 12 residues. Participants spanned ages about 18 to 89 years and resided in about two dozen US areas. Participant-given clinical history determined each cohort assignment. This sequence joins TRBV2 and TRBJ1-2; D gene uncertain. This TCR was recovered from a woman in her 30s who had recovered from COVID-19. Sequenced sample: PBMCs or T cells enriched from blood (not recorded which). Here the CDR3 DNA reads TGTGCCAGCTCTGCAGGAGGCTATGGCTACACCTTC. Translated: CASSAGGYGYTF.